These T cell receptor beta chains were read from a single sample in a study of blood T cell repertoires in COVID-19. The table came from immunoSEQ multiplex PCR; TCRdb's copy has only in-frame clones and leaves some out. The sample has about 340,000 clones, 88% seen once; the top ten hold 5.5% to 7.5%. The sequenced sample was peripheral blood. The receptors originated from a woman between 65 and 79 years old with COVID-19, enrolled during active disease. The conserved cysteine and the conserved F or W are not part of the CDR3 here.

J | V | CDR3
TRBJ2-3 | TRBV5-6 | ASSFVAGGTDTQY
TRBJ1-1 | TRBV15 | ATARQSVLEAF
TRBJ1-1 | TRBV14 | ASSQDRIGLSEAF
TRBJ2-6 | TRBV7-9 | ASSPPFGRGSGANVLT
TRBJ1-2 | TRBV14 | ASSQTGGYGYT
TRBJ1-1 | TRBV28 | ASTPPPGQGAMNTEAF
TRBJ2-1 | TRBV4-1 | ASSQSGGGYNEQF
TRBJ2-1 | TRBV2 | ASKGSSGADSYNEQF
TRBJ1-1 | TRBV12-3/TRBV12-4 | ASSFLSEAF
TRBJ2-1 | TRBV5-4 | ASSLVGLGGGEQF
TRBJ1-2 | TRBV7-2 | ASSLGGPGYGYT
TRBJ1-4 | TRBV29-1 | SVEDGGSNEKLF
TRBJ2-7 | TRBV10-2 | ASIRQGTSYEQY
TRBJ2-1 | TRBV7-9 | ASSLAVAVQEQF
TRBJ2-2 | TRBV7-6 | ASSLGFRDTYTGELF
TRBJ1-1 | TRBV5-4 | ASSLVLGREGPEAF
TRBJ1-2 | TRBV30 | AWPGTGVAYGYT
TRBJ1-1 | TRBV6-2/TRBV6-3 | ASTPETARNRGTEAF
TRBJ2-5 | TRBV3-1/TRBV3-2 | ASSQDLKDSWKTQY
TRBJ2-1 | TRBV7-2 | ASSLQGGDEQF
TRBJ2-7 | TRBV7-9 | ASSLEGGYEQY
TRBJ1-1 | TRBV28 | ASSPQNTEAF
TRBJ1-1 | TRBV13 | ASSLEDRGTEAF
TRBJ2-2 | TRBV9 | ASSVAVGRTGELF
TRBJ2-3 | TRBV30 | AWSRGSRDTQY